Listed here are 2 T cell receptor beta chains from one sample, sequenced in a study of cytomegalovirus exposure and HLA in healthy donors. PCR primers comprised 60 Vbeta and 13 Jbeta primers. Generated by immunoSEQ multiplex PCR, the TCRdb table keeps only in-frame clones and is missing some. The repertoire holds more than 150,000 clones, with 75% as singletons. Sequencing was done on a sample of PBMCs. The receptors come from a woman aged 35 to 49 in good health and CMV-seropositive.

This clone occurred a few times. This chain links TRBV5-1 with TRBJ1-4; D is ambiguous. CDR3 size: 15 residues. CDR1 SGHRS and CDR2 YFSETQ come from the germline V gene. Trimming cost V 0 bases and J 0 bases, with 6 bases left between them. The CDR3 coding sequence is TGCGCCAGCAGCTTGGCCCCGGCAACTAATGAAAAACTGTTTTTT. The encoded protein is CASSLAPATNEKLFF.

The rearrangement joins TRBV5-1 to TRBJ2-1, with TRBD2 matching over 7 bases. The CDR3 has 15 residues. Germline V gene sequence: CDR1 SGHRS, CDR2 YFSETQ. V lost 0 bases and J lost 5; bases outside the gene matches: 5. The CDR3 DNA follows: TGCGCCAGCAGCTTGGCGGGAGGCATCGACAATGAGCAGTTCTTC. It translates to CASSLAGGIDNEQFF.